This is a list of T cell receptor beta chains from one sample in a study of cytomegalovirus exposure and HLA in healthy donors. Repertoires were generated with immunoSEQ multiplex PCR, while TCRdb's copy carries only in-frame clones and drops some. Here the sample spans some 180,000 clones, about 89% being singletons. The material sequenced was PBMCs. The receptor set was obtained from a man aged 30 to 45 in good health and CMV-seropositive. Each CDR3 is given with its conserved first and last residue. D genes are given only for firm matches. Expanded clones are given a class, and other clones once, few, many or no size at all.

V gene: TRBV6-5; D gene: TRBD1; clone size: -; J gene: TRBJ2-4; CDR3 DNA: TGTGCCAGTCTCCGACAGGGTGAAAACATTCAGTACTTC; CDR3 protein: CASLRQGENIQYF
V gene: TRBV5-1; D gene: TRBD2; clone size: -; J gene: TRBJ2-1; CDR3 DNA: TGCGCCAGCAGCCCGGGACTAGAGGGGAATGAGCAGTTCTTC; CDR3 protein: CASSPGLEGNEQFF
V gene: TRBV2; D gene: -; clone size: -; J gene: TRBJ2-7; CDR3 DNA: TGTGCCAGCAGTGATCAGGGTCTCCACGAGCAGTACTTC; CDR3 protein: CASSDQGLHEQYF
V gene: TRBV18; D gene: -; clone size: -; J gene: TRBJ2-5; CDR3 DNA: TGTGCCAGCTCGTTTCAAGAGACCCAGTACTTC; CDR3 protein: CASSFQETQYF
V gene: TRBV30; D gene: -; clone size: -; J gene: TRBJ2-1; CDR3 DNA: TGTGCCTGGAGTGTTAGCCCCTACAATGAGCAGTTCTTC; CDR3 protein: CAWSVSPYNEQFF
V gene: TRBV10-2; D gene: -; clone size: -; J gene: TRBJ1-1; CDR3 DNA: TGCGCCAGCAGGACCGGACAGCCGGGGACTGAAGCTTTCTTT; CDR3 protein: CASRTGQPGTEAFF
V gene: TRBV4-3; D gene: -; clone size: -; J gene: TRBJ2-7; CDR3 DNA: TGCGCCAGCAGCCAATCACAGGTCGTCAACTACGAGCAGTACTTC; CDR3 protein: CASSQSQVVNYEQYF
V gene: TRBV27; D gene: TRBD1; clone size: once; J gene: TRBJ2-7; CDR3 DNA: TGTGCCAGCGCCCCGACAGGGTACTACGAGCAGTACTTC; CDR3 protein: CASAPTGYYEQYF
V gene: TRBV7-6; D gene: TRBD1; clone size: once; J gene: TRBJ1-1; CDR3 DNA: TGTGCCAGCAGCCCAACGCGGACAGGGGGCGAAGCTTTCTTT; CDR3 protein: CASSPTRTGGEAFF
V gene: TRBV28; D gene: -; clone size: -; J gene: TRBJ2-3; CDR3 DNA: TGTGCCAGCAGGGACAGTCCCAGAGATACGCAGTATTTT; CDR3 protein: CASRDSPRDTQYF
V gene: TRBV15; D gene: -; clone size: few; J gene: TRBJ2-3; CDR3 DNA: TGTGCCACCAGCAGAGTGGGCGACAATAGGGCAGATACGCAGTATTTT; CDR3 protein: CATSRVGDNRADTQYF
V gene: TRBV5-1; D gene: -; clone size: -; J gene: TRBJ1-1; CDR3 DNA: TGCGCCAGCAGCCCCGAAGGGAGTCTGTTGAACACTGAAGCTTTCTTT; CDR3 protein: CASSPEGSLLNTEAFF
V gene: TRBV7-9; D gene: -; clone size: -; J gene: TRBJ2-1; CDR3 DNA: TGTGCCAGCAGCTCTGTGCGAGGGACCTACAGAACCTACAATGAGCAGTTCTTC; CDR3 protein: CASSSVRGTYRTYNEQFF
V gene: TRBV11-2; D gene: TRBD2; clone size: -; J gene: TRBJ2-3; CDR3 DNA: TGTGCCAGCAGCTTGGGGAGGCTAGCGGGAGTTTCAGCAGATACGCAGTATTTT; CDR3 protein: CASSLGRLAGVSADTQYF
V gene: TRBV5-1; D gene: -; clone size: -; J gene: TRBJ2-5; CDR3 DNA: TGCGCCAGCAGCTTGTGGGCTAGCGAGATCCAAGAGACCCAGTACTTC; CDR3 protein: CASSLWASEIQETQYF
V gene: TRBV7-2; D gene: -; clone size: -; J gene: TRBJ2-2; CDR3 DNA: TGTGCCAGCAGCTTAGGGGCCCAGACCGGGGAGCTGTTTTTT; CDR3 protein: CASSLGAQTGELFF
V gene: TRBV7-7; D gene: -; clone size: -; J gene: TRBJ2-7; CDR3 DNA: TGTGCCAGCAGCTTAGCAGGGGGCTACGAGCAGTACTTC; CDR3 protein: CASSLAGGYEQYF
V gene: TRBV11-1; D gene: TRBD2; clone size: -; J gene: TRBJ2-3; CDR3 DNA: TGTGCCAGCAGTTATAGCGGGGCTACAAACACAGATACGCAGTATTTT; CDR3 protein: CASSYSGATNTDTQYF
V gene: TRBV4-3; D gene: -; clone size: -; J gene: TRBJ1-2; CDR3 DNA: TGCGCCAGCAGCCAAGATCGGGCGGCCTATGGCTACACCTTC; CDR3 protein: CASSQDRAAYGYTF
V gene: TRBV7-2; D gene: -; clone size: -; J gene: TRBJ2-7; CDR3 DNA: TGTGCCAGCAGCTCAACCCGGGACGGATCCTACGAGCAGTACTTC; CDR3 protein: CASSSTRDGSYEQYF
V gene: TRBV6-4; D gene: TRBD1; clone size: -; J gene: TRBJ1-6; CDR3 DNA: TGTGCCAGCCCGGGACAGGGGATCCTTCGTTATAATTCACCCCTCCACTTT; CDR3 protein: CASPGQGILRYNSPLHF
V gene: TRBV6-5; D gene: -; clone size: -; J gene: TRBJ1-1; CDR3 DNA: TGTGCCAGCAGTTACTCGACTGACACTGAAGCTTTCTTT; CDR3 protein: CASSYSTDTEAFF
V gene: TRBV13; D gene: TRBD2; clone size: -; J gene: TRBJ2-1; CDR3 DNA: TGTGCCAGCAGCTTAGGCGGGACTAGGGCTCTATACAATGAGCAGTTCTTC; CDR3 protein: CASSLGGTRALYNEQFF
V gene: TRBV10-3; D gene: -; clone size: -; J gene: TRBJ1-4; CDR3 DNA: TGTGCCATCAGTGAGAGGGGGTATAAACTGTTTTTT; CDR3 protein: CAISERGYKLFF
V gene: TRBV7-3; D gene: TRBD2; clone size: -; J gene: TRBJ2-7; CDR3 DNA: TGTGCCAGCAGCTTAGGCGGGGGGCTATACGAGCAGTACTTC; CDR3 protein: CASSLGGGLYEQYF
V gene: TRBV4-3; D gene: -; clone size: -; J gene: TRBJ2-1; CDR3 DNA: TGCGCCAGCAGCCAAGAGAGGAATGAGCAGTTCTTC; CDR3 protein: CASSQERNEQFF
V gene: TRBV6-1; D gene: -; clone size: -; J gene: TRBJ2-7; CDR3 DNA: TGTGCCAGCACCGACAGCTACGAGCAGTACTTC; CDR3 protein: CASTDSYEQYF
V gene: TRBV27; D gene: -; clone size: -; J gene: TRBJ1-1; CDR3 DNA: TGTGCCAGCAGTTTATTGAGCATGAACACTGAAGCTTTCTTT; CDR3 protein: CASSLLSMNTEAFF
V gene: TRBV5-1; D gene: TRBD1; clone size: -; J gene: TRBJ2-7; CDR3 DNA: TGCGCCAGCAGCTTGGCCGCAGGGGGCGCCGGCTACGAGCAGTACTTC; CDR3 protein: CASSLAAGGAGYEQYF
V gene: TRBV19; D gene: -; clone size: -; J gene: TRBJ2-1; CDR3 DNA: TGTGCCAGTAGTATTGGCGGGGTGGGTTACAATGAGCAGTTCTTC; CDR3 protein: CASSIGGVGYNEQFF
V gene: TRBV5-1; D gene: TRBD1; clone size: few; J gene: TRBJ2-7; CDR3 DNA: TGCGCCAGCAGCTTGGAGCAGGGGGTCCACGAGCAGTACTTC; CDR3 protein: CASSLEQGVHEQYF
V gene: TRBV29-1; D gene: -; clone size: -; J gene: TRBJ1-5; CDR3 DNA: TGCAGCGTCCGATCGGCGGGCGGGGAGCCCCAGCATTTT; CDR3 protein: CSVRSAGGEPQHF
V gene: TRBV4-1; D gene: -; clone size: -; J gene: TRBJ2-7; CDR3 DNA: TGCGCCAGCAGCCATGACTACGAGCAGTACTTC; CDR3 protein: CASSHDYEQYF
V gene: TRBV15; D gene: TRBD1; clone size: -; J gene: TRBJ2-7; CDR3 DNA: TGTGCCACCAGCTCCAGAATCCGGGACAGGGGTGGCGAGCAGTACTTC; CDR3 protein: CATSSRIRDRGGEQYF
V gene: TRBV14; D gene: -; clone size: -; J gene: TRBJ2-5; CDR3 DNA: TGTGCCAGCAGCCAAGAGGAGACCCAGTACTTC; CDR3 protein: CASSQEETQYF
V gene: TRBV19; D gene: -; clone size: -; J gene: TRBJ2-4; CDR3 DNA: TGTGCCAGTAGTATCACGGGGGCAATAAACATTCAGTACTTC; CDR3 protein: CASSITGAINIQYF
V gene: TRBV7-2; D gene: TRBD2; clone size: once; J gene: TRBJ2-1; CDR3 DNA: TGTGCCAGCAGCTTAGTTGGAGCGGGAGGGTTCAATGAGCAGTTCTTC; CDR3 protein: CASSLVGAGGFNEQFF
V gene: TRBV27; D gene: TRBD2; clone size: -; J gene: TRBJ2-1; CDR3 DNA: TGTGCCAGCAGTTTAGCGGGAGTTGGCAATGAGCAGTTCTTC; CDR3 protein: CASSLAGVGNEQFF
V gene: TRBV7-3; D gene: TRBD1; clone size: -; J gene: TRBJ2-2; CDR3 DNA: TGTGCCAGCAGCTTAAGGGTCAGGGGGCCCGCGAACACCGGGGAGCTGTTTTTT; CDR3 protein: CASSLRVRGPANTGELFF
V gene: TRBV7-2; D gene: TRBD2; clone size: -; J gene: TRBJ2-7; CDR3 DNA: TGTGCCAGCAGCCATGAGGGACTAGCCTACGAGCAGTACTTC; CDR3 protein: CASSHEGLAYEQYF
V gene: TRBV5-1; D gene: -; clone size: -; J gene: TRBJ1-4; CDR3 DNA: TGCGCCAGCAGCTTGCTGGGACGCCAAGGGGGTGAAAAACTGTTTTTT; CDR3 protein: CASSLLGRQGGEKLFF
V gene: TRBV13; D gene: TRBD1; clone size: -; J gene: TRBJ2-2; CDR3 DNA: TGTGCCAGCAGCTTAGGAATAACAGGGGTGAACGGGGAGCTGTTTTTT; CDR3 protein: CASSLGITGVNGELFF
V gene: TRBV5-3; D gene: -; clone size: -; J gene: TRBJ1-2; CDR3 DNA: TGTGCCAGAAGCTTGAAGATGGGGACGGGACGCAGCCTTGGCTACACCTTC; CDR3 protein: CARSLKMGTGRSLGYTF
V gene: TRBV30; D gene: TRBD1; clone size: -; J gene: TRBJ1-5; CDR3 DNA: TGTGCCTGCCAGGGGGCCGGCCAGCCCCAGCATTTT; CDR3 protein: CACQGAGQPQHF
V gene: TRBV11-1; D gene: -; clone size: few; J gene: TRBJ1-6; CDR3 DNA: TGTGCCAGCAGCTCACGGTCGGATTCACCCCTCCACTTT; CDR3 protein: CASSSRSDSPLHF
V gene: TRBV2; D gene: TRBD2; clone size: -; J gene: TRBJ2-7; CDR3 DNA: TGTGCCAGCAGTGAAGAGAATAGCGGGAGGGCCTTACTCATTCACGAGCAGTACTTC; CDR3 protein: CASSEENSGRALLIHEQYF
V gene: TRBV7-7; D gene: -; clone size: -; J gene: TRBJ2-1; CDR3 DNA: TGTGCCAGCAGCTTAAGTGGCAGGAACAATGAGCAGTTCTTC; CDR3 protein: CASSLSGRNNEQFF
V gene: TRBV9; D gene: -; clone size: -; J gene: TRBJ2-3; CDR3 DNA: TGTGCCAGCAGCGTAGAGGTGGGGATTAGCACAGATACGCAGTATTTT; CDR3 protein: CASSVEVGISTDTQYF
V gene: TRBV19; D gene: TRBD1; clone size: -; J gene: TRBJ1-4; CDR3 DNA: TGTGCCAGTAGAGAGGCCGGGACAGCACATGAAAAACTGTTTTTT; CDR3 protein: CASREAGTAHEKLFF
V gene: TRBV2; D gene: TRBD1; clone size: -; J gene: TRBJ2-3; CDR3 DNA: TGTGCCAGCCTCCCGGGACAGGTAACAGATACGCAGTATTTT; CDR3 protein: CASLPGQVTDTQYF
V gene: TRBV19; D gene: TRBD2; clone size: -; J gene: TRBJ2-2; CDR3 DNA: TGTGCCAGTAGTATAGGGACTAGCGGGAGTAAGGCCGGGGAGCTGTTTTTT; CDR3 protein: CASSIGTSGSKAGELFF
V gene: TRBV5-4; D gene: -; clone size: -; J gene: TRBJ1-2; CDR3 DNA: TGTGCCAGCAGCCCCTCGAATATCTATGGCTACACCTTC; CDR3 protein: CASSPSNIYGYTF
V gene: TRBV15; D gene: TRBD1; clone size: few; J gene: TRBJ1-4; CDR3 DNA: TGTGCCACCAGCAGAGATCAGGGGGGAGGAGGGGAAAAACTGTTTTTT; CDR3 protein: CATSRDQGGGGEKLFF
V gene: TRBV29-1; D gene: TRBD1; clone size: -; J gene: TRBJ2-1; CDR3 DNA: TGCAGCGTTGACGTGGCAGGGGGCAATGAGCAGTTCTTC; CDR3 protein: CSVDVAGGNEQFF
V gene: TRBV10-2; D gene: TRBD1; clone size: -; J gene: TRBJ1-2; CDR3 DNA: TGCGCCAGCAGTGAAGGGACAGGCCCATATGGCTACACCTTC; CDR3 protein: CASSEGTGPYGYTF
V gene: TRBV20-1; D gene: -; clone size: -; J gene: TRBJ2-1; CDR3 DNA: TGCAGTGCTTTAGTACATGAGCAGTTCTTC; CDR3 protein: CSALVHEQFF
V gene: TRBV4-3; D gene: TRBD1; clone size: -; J gene: TRBJ1-2; CDR3 DNA: TGCGCCAGCAGCCTACAATCACAGGGGGTTCGTGGCTACACCTTC; CDR3 protein: CASSLQSQGVRGYTF
V gene: TRBV6-5; D gene: TRBD2; clone size: -; J gene: TRBJ2-2; CDR3 DNA: TGTGCCAGCGGACTAGCGGGAGGGCCTACCGGGGAGCTGTTTTTT; CDR3 protein: CASGLAGGPTGELFF
V gene: TRBV2; D gene: TRBD1; clone size: -; J gene: TRBJ1-5; CDR3 DNA: TGTGCCAGCAGTCCGGGACAGGGATTCGATCAGCCCCAGCATTTT; CDR3 protein: CASSPGQGFDQPQHF